This T cell receptor (beta chain) is from a study of T cell changes during pregnancy in multiple sclerosis. This CDR3 region has 14 residues. CDR1 SGHAT and CDR2 FQNNGV come from the germline V gene. V lost 3 bases and J lost 3; bases outside the gene matches: 3. TCRdb keeps only in-frame clones here, not all; method: immunoSEQ multiplex PCR. Of about 38,000 clones in the sample, about 93% were seen once. Here the sequenced sample was CD4+ T cells from peripheral blood mononuclear cells, taken after pregnancy. The origin of this receptor is a female donor in good health, enrolled as a control in a pregnancy study. The chain recombines TRBV11-2 with TRBJ2-7; 9 nucleotides line up with TRBD1. The DNA for the CDR3 is TGTGCCAGCAGCTTCGCGGGACAGGGCTACGAGCAGTACTTC. It translates to CASSFAGQGYEQYF.